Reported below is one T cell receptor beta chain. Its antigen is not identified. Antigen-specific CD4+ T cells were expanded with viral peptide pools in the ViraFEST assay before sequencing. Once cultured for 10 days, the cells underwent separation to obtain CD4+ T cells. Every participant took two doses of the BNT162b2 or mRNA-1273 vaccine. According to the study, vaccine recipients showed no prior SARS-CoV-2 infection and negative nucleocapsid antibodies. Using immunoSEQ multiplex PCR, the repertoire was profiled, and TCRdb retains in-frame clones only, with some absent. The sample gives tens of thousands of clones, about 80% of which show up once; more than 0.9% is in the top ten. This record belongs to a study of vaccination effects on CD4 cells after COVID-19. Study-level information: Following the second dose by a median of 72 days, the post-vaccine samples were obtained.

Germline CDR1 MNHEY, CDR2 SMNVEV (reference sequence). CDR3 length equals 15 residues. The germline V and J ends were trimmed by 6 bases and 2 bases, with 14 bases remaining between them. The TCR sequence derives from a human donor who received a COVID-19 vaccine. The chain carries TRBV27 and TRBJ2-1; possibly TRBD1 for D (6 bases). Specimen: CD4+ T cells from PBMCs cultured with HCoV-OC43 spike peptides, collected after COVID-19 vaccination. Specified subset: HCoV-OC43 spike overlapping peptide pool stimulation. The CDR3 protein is CASREGVGPYNEQFF. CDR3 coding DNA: TGTGCCAGCAGAGAGGGGGTGGGGCCCTACAATGAGCAGTTCTTC.